Listed below are T cell receptor beta chains from one sample, sequenced in a study of cytomegalovirus exposure and HLA in healthy donors. Only in-frame clones appear in the TCRdb table, and some are missing; sequencing was by immunoSEQ multiplex PCR. The sample carries roughly 120,000 clones, over 65% recorded once. The sample comprised PBMCs. All receptors come from a woman aged 40 to 50 in good health and CMV-seropositive. CDR3s include the opening cysteine and the closing phenylalanine or tryptophan. Fields, in order: V gene, D gene, J gene, CDR3 protein, CDR3 DNA. The D gene is left open where the match is weak.

V gene: TRBV19
D gene: TRBD1
J gene: TRBJ1-2
CDR3 protein: CASSDRTGLGYTF
CDR3 DNA: TGTGCCAGTAGTGACCGGACAGGGCTAGGCTACACCTTC

V gene: TRBV6-1
D gene: -
J gene: TRBJ2-4
CDR3 protein: CASSELTPLAKNIQYF
CDR3 DNA: TGTGCCAGCAGTGAGCTGACACCTCTAGCCAAAAACATTCAGTACTTC

V gene: TRBV7-9
D gene: TRBD1
J gene: TRBJ2-7
CDR3 protein: CASSLVGTGVDLSYDEQYF
CDR3 DNA: TGTGCCAGCAGCTTAGTGGGGACAGGGGTCGATCTCTCCTACGACGAGCAGTACTTC

V gene: TRBV15
D gene: TRBD1
J gene: TRBJ2-1
CDR3 protein: CATSRGDRGPYNEQFF
CDR3 DNA: TGTGCCACCAGCAGGGGGGACAGGGGGCCCTACAATGAGCAGTTCTTC

V gene: TRBV7-5
D gene: -
J gene: TRBJ2-1
CDR3 protein: CARRNTSARSYNEQFF
CDR3 DNA: TGTGCCAGAAGAAACACTAGCGCGCGCTCCTACAATGAGCAGTTCTTC

V gene: TRBV2
D gene: -
J gene: TRBJ2-7
CDR3 protein: CASSVTDYEQYF
CDR3 DNA: TGTGCCAGCAGTGTGACAGACTACGAGCAGTACTTC

V gene: TRBV23-1
D gene: TRBD1
J gene: TRBJ2-7
CDR3 protein: CASTSDRQFSYEQYF
CDR3 DNA: TGCGCCAGCACCTCGGACAGGCAGTTTTCCTACGAGCAGTACTTC

V gene: TRBV18
D gene: TRBD1
J gene: TRBJ1-5
CDR3 protein: CASRDRGNQPQHF
CDR3 DNA: TGTGCCAGCAGGGACAGAGGCAATCAGCCCCAGCATTTT

V gene: TRBV29-1
D gene: TRBD2
J gene: TRBJ2-1
CDR3 protein: CSVGGASGRGTWSDEQFF
CDR3 DNA: TGCAGCGTTGGTGGGGCTAGCGGGAGAGGGACCTGGAGTGATGAGCAGTTCTTC

V gene: TRBV5-1
D gene: TRBD2
J gene: TRBJ2-5
CDR3 protein: CASSFGTSAETQYF
CDR3 DNA: TGCGCCAGCAGCTTTGGGACTAGTGCGGAGACCCAGTACTTC

V gene: TRBV5-4
D gene: -
J gene: TRBJ1-5
CDR3 protein: CASSSGGPYSNQPQHF
CDR3 DNA: TGTGCCAGCAGCTCAGGAGGACCCTATAGCAATCAGCCCCAGCATTTT

V gene: TRBV27
D gene: -
J gene: TRBJ1-1
CDR3 protein: CASSQGHLKEAFF
CDR3 DNA: TGTGCCAGCAGCCAAGGACATCTCAAGGAGGCTTTCTTT

V gene: TRBV10-3
D gene: TRBD2
J gene: TRBJ2-3
CDR3 protein: CAISESMASGKDTQYF
CDR3 DNA: TGTGCCATCAGTGAGTCGATGGCTAGCGGGAAGGATACGCAGTATTTT